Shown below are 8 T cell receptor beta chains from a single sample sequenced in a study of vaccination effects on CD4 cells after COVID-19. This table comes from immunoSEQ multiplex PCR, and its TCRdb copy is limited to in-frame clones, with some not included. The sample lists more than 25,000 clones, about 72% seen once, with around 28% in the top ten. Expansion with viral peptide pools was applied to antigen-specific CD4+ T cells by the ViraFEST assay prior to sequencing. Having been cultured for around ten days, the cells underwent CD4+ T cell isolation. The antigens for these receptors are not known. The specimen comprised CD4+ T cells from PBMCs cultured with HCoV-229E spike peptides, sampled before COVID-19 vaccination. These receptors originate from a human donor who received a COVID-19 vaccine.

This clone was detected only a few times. For the CDR3, the DNA is TGCGCCAGCAGCTTGGGCCGTTCTACCGGGGAGCTGTTTTTT. Its protein is CASSLGRSTGELFF. V is TRBV5-1 and J is TRBJ2-2; no reliable D call. V lost 0 bases and J 5 bases, leaving 8 bases between the germline ends. CDR1 is SGHRS and CDR2 is YFSETQ in the germline V gene. The CDR3 totals 14 residues.

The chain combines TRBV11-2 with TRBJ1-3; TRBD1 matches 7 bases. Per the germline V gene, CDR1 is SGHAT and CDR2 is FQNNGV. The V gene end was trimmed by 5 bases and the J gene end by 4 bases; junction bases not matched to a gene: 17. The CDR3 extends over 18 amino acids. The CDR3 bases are TGTGCCAGCAGCCCGTTGATAAGCAGGGGGATTTCAGGAAACACCATATATTTT. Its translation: CASSPLISRGISGNTIYF.

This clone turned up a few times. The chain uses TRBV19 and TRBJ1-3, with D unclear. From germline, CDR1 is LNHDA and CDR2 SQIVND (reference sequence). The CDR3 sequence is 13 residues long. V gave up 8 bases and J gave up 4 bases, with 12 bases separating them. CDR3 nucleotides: TGTGCCAGTGCCCCGCTGGGGGGAAACACCATATATTTT. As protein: CASAPLGGNTIYF.

CDR3 nucleotide sequence: TGCGCCAGCAGCCAAGACGGTTCGATGTTGGGGGGGTACGATGAGCAGTTCTTC. This encodes CASSQDGSMLGGYDEQFF. The chain joins TRBV4-1 to TRBJ2-1; TRBD2 matches at 7 bases. The CDR3 spans 18 residues. The V segment lost 0 bases and the J segment 8 bases; nucleotides outside the gene matches: 16. The V gene's germline CDR1 is MGHRA and CDR2 YSYEKL.

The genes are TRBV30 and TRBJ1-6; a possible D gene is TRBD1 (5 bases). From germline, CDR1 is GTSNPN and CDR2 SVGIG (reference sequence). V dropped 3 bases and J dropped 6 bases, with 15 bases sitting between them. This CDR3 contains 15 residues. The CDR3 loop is CAWRFPGTGNSPLHF. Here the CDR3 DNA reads TGTGCCTGGAGGTTCCCCGGGACGGGTAATTCACCCCTCCACTTT.

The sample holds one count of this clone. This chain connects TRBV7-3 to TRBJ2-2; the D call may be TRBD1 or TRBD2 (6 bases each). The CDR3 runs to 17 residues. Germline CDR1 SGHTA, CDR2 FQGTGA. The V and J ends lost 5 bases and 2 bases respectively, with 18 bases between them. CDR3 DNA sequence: TGTGCCAGCAGCCGGGACCCGGGGGCCGCCAACACCGGGGAGCTGTTTTTT. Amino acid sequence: CASSRDPGAANTGELFF.

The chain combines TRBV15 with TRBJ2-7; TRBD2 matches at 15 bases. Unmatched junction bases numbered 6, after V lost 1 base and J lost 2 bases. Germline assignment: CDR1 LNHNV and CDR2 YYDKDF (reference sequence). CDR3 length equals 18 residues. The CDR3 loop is CATSRGGLAGGTTYEQYF. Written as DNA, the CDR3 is TGTGCCACCAGCAGAGGGGGACTAGCGGGGGGCACGACCTACGAGCAGTACTTC.

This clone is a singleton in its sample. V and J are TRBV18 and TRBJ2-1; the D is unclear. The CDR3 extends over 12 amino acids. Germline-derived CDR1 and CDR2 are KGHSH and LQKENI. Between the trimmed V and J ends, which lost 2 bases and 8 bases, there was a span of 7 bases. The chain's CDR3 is CASSPRLDEQFF. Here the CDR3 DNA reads TGTGCCAGCTCACCAAGGCTCGATGAGCAGTTCTTC. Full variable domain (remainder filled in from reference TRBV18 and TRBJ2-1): NAGVMQNPRHLVRRRGQEARLRCSPMKGHSHVYWYRQLPEEGLKFMVYLQKENIIDESGMPKERFSAEFPKEGPSILRIQQVVRGDSAAYFCASSPRLDEQFFGPGTRLTVL.